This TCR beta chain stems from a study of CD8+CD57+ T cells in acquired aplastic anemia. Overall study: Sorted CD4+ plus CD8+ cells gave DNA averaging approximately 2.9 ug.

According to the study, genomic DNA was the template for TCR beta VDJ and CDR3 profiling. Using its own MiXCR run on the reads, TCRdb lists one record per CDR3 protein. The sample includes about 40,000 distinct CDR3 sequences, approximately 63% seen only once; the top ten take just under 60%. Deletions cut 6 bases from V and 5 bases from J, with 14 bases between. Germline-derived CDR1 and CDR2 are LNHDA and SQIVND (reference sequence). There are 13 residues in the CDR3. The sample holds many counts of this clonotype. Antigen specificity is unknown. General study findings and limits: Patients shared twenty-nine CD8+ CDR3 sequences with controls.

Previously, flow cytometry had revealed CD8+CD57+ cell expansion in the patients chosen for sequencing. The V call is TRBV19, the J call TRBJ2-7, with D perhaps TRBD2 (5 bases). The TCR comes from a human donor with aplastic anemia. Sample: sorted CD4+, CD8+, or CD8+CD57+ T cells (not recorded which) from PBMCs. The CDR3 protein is CASSPEGRNEQYF. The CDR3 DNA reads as TGTGCCAGTAGCCCGGAAGGGAGAAACGAGCAGTACTTC.